This TCR beta chain was recorded in a study of post-analysis software for immune sequencing data. The overall study: Both relapsing-remitting and secondary progressive multiple sclerosis featured among the disease courses, as did progressive-relapsing multiple sclerosis. Whole-study findings and limits: Higher frequency in patients than in controls was seen for five TRBV segments, with TRBV5-6, TRBV5-1 and TRBV20-1 among them. Samples made in the same batch grouped tightly together by F measure.

Included in the TCR beta cDNA libraries were unique molecular identifiers. T cells numbering about 0.9 to 10 million yielded cDNA molecules that totaled roughly 0.5 million. MiXCR, applied by TCRdb to the PCR reads, yields one record per CDR3 protein. Altogether a few hundred thousand distinct CDR3 sequences are present, 35% to 45% being singletons, with the ten largest covering approximately 7.1%. A word on this clonotype: As yet, its antigen is unknown.

CDR1 and CDR2 (germline): SGHTA, FQGTGA. This CDR3 region has 15 residues. The V segment lost 3 bases and the J segment 4 bases; nucleotides outside the gene matches: 5. This clonotype originated in a girl aged 2-10 years with multiple sclerosis. Sequenced input: blood. The V and J genes are TRBV7-3 and TRBJ2-1, with TRBD2 identical over 8 bases. This CDR3 reads CASSFSGATYNEQFF. CDR3 nucleotides: TGTGCCAGCAGCTTTAGCGGGGCAACTTACAATGAGCAGTTCTTC.